Listed below are T cell receptor beta chains from one sample, sequenced in a study of vaccination and CD4 T cells after COVID-19. These receptors are not linked to any known antigen. Using its own MiXCR run on the PCR reads, TCRdb lists one record per CDR3 protein. In the table there are about 15,000 distinct CDR3 sequences, 48% of which are singletons. The sample comprised CD4+ T cells from blood, cultured in vitro. The source of these receptors is a human donor who had recovered from COVID-19. Each CDR3 is given with its conserved first and last residue. Fields, in order: J gene, V gene, clone size, D gene, CDR3 protein, CDR3 DNA. D genes are given only for firm matches. Only some rows state a clone size, as once, few, many or a class for expanded clones.

>TRBJ1-6|TRBV2|few|TRBD1
CASKGTGGNSPLHF
TGTGCCAGCAAAGGGACAGGGGGTAATTCACCCCTCCACTTT
>TRBJ2-7|TRBV5-4|NA|NA
CASSLPLGEQYF
TGTGCCAGCAGCTTACCATTGGGGGAGCAGTACTTC
>TRBJ1-4|TRBV20-1|few|NA
CSAHSGEKLFF
TGCAGCGCCCATAGTGGGGAAAAACTGTTTTTT
>TRBJ1-5|TRBV6-2/TRBV6-3|NA|TRBD1
CASQDRANQPQHF
TGTGCCAGCCAGGACAGGGCTAATCAGCCCCAGCATTTT
>TRBJ2-3|TRBV19|few|NA
CASSTWRQSTDTQYF
TGTGCCAGTAGTACGTGGCGGCAGAGCACAGATACGCAGTATTTT
>TRBJ1-3|TRBV28|few|NA
CASSLSPGSGNTIYF
TGTGCCAGCAGTTTATCCCCGGGCTCTGGAAACACCATATATTTT
>TRBJ1-1|TRBV6-1|few|NA
CASSETWGGTEAFF
TGTGCCAGCAGTGAGACATGGGGCGGGACTGAAGCTTTCTTT
>TRBJ2-1|TRBV6-2/TRBV6-3|few|NA
CASSYDGGSYNEQFF
TGTGCCAGCAGTTACGACGGGGGTTCCTACAATGAGCAGTTCTTC
>TRBJ1-5|TRBV20-1|NA|NA
CSALRGRESQPQHF
TGCAGTGCCCTCCGGGGCAGGGAAAGTCAGCCCCAGCATTTT
>TRBJ2-2|TRBV6-1|NA|TRBD2
CASNTSGWGTGELFF
TGTGCCAGCAATACTAGCGGGTGGGGAACCGGGGAGCTGTTTTTT
>TRBJ1-2|TRBV18|NA|TRBD1
CASSPGSLQGAYGYTF
TGTGCCAGCTCACCGGGCTCCTTACAGGGGGCCTATGGCTACACCTTC
>TRBJ1-6|TRBV7-9|NA|TRBD1
CASSPSVGTGANSPLHF
TGTGCCAGCAGCCCCTCCGTGGGGACAGGGGCAAATTCACCCCTCCACTTT
>TRBJ2-7|TRBV4-3|NA|TRBD2
CASSPKRGVMYEQYF
TGCGCCAGCAGCCCAAAGCGGGGGGTGATGTACGAGCAGTACTTC
>TRBJ2-5|TRBV5-4|few|TRBD1
CASSPGQGGGTQYF
TGTGCCAGCAGCCCGGGACAGGGTGGGGGGACCCAGTACTTC
>TRBJ2-1|TRBV5-4|once|NA
CASSLELGQGYNEQFF
TGTGCCAGCAGCTTGGAGCTCGGACAAGGATACAATGAGCAGTTCTTC
>TRBJ2-1|TRBV15|NA|TRBD2
CATSTLAGDYNEQFF
TGTGCCACCAGCACATTAGCGGGAGACTACAATGAGCAGTTCTTC
>TRBJ2-7|TRBV20-1|few|TRBD1
CSASPGQGWHEQYF
TGCAGTGCTAGTCCGGGACAGGGGTGGCACGAGCAGTACTTC
>TRBJ1-2|TRBV5-6|NA|TRBD1
CASSWAGQTLYGYTF
TGTGCCAGCAGCTGGGCGGGACAGACGCTTTATGGCTACACCTTC
>TRBJ1-5|TRBV7-9|NA|NA
CASSLGAGQYSNQPQHF
TGTGCCAGCAGCTTAGGGGCTGGGCAGTATAGCAATCAGCCCCAGCATTTT
>TRBJ1-1|TRBV19|few|NA
CASSIRQNTEAFF
TGTGCCAGTAGTATTAGACAGAACACTGAAGCTTTCTTT